A single sample gave rise to the 27 T cell receptor beta chains below, sequenced in a study of blood T cell repertoires in COVID-19. The data were produced by immunoSEQ multiplex PCR, yet TCRdb's version contains in-frame clones alone and is incomplete. The table includes approximately 160,000 clones, around 85% detected once. Specimen: peripheral blood. These receptors were collected from a man in his sixties who had recovered from COVID-19.

This clone was picked up one time. This chain links TRBV5-4 with TRBJ2-7; TRBD2 aligns across 7 bases. CDR1 is SGHNT and CDR2 is YYREEE in the germline V gene (reference sequence). Trimming at V came to 0 bases and at J to 4 bases, leaving 7 bases not matched to a gene. The CDR3 consists of 15 residues. In nucleotides, the CDR3 is TGTGCCAGCAGCTTGGGGCTAGCGGTTGATTACGAGCAGTACTTC. The encoded protein is CASSLGLAVDYEQYF. The whole variable domain, filled in from reference TRBV5-4 and TRBJ2-7, reads ETGVTQSPTHLIKTRGQQVTLRCSSQSGHNTVSWYQQALGQGPQFIFQYYREEENGRGNFPPRFSGLQFPNYSSELNVNALELDDSALYLCASSLGLAVDYEQYFGPGTRLTVT.

The rearrangement joins TRBV6-5 to TRBJ2-5, with TRBD2 matching over 8 bases. The CDR3 contains 15 residues. V trimming: 7 bases; J trimming: 2 bases; junction bases outside the gene matches: 9. Germline CDR1 is MNHEY and CDR2 is SVGAGI. In DNA form, the CDR3 reads TGTGCCAGCAACTCGCGGGGGGACATACAAGAGACCCAGTACTTC. This encodes CASNSRGDIQETQYF.

The genes are TRBV29-1 and TRBJ1-6; 8 nucleotides line up with TRBD1. This CDR3 is 15 amino acids long. Germline CDR1 SQVTM, CDR2 ANQGSEA. V lost 7 bases to trimming and J lost 0 bases; unmatched junction nucleotides: 5. For the CDR3, the DNA is TGCAGCGCCAGGACAGGGAACTCCTATAATTCACCCCTCCACTTT. It codes for CSARTGNSYNSPLHF.

This clone was seen only a few times. The chain has TRBV7-3 and TRBJ2-1; no definite D call. The V gene lost 3 bases and the J gene lost 8 bases, with 5 bases spanning the gap. Germline CDR1 is SGHTA and CDR2 is FQGTGA. The CDR3 has 11 amino acids. The CDR3 DNA reads TGTGCCAGCAGCTTGTCAGATGAGCAGTTCTTC. Translation gives CASSLSDEQFF.

This chain links TRBV6-6 with TRBJ1-4, with 11 nucleotides matching TRBD1. V lost 7 bases to trimming and J lost 7 bases; unmatched junction nucleotides: 5. The CDR3 totals 14 residues. Germline V lookup: CDR1 MNHNY, CDR2 SVGAGI (reference sequence). The CDR3 DNA reads TGTGCCAGCATTCGCGGGACAGGGGGTGAAAAACTGTTTTTT. Translation gives CASIRGTGGEKLFF.

V and J are TRBV5-1 and TRBJ2-1; TRBD2 matches 7 bases. This CDR3 has 15 residues. Trimming removed 4 bases from V and 7 bases from J; junction bases left unmatched: 11. Germline CDR1 reads SGHRS; CDR2 reads YFSETQ. The CDR3 loop is CASSPGLEGWNEQFF. Here the CDR3 DNA reads TGCGCCAGCAGCCCTGGACTAGAAGGTTGGAATGAGCAGTTCTTC.

The chain joins TRBV19 to TRBJ1-3; D ambiguous. From germline, CDR1 is LNHDA and CDR2 SQIVND (reference sequence). V shed 5 bases and J shed 3 bases, with 11 bases lying between them. This CDR3 has 14 residues. CDR3 DNA sequence: TGTGCCAGTAGTGACAATGCCGGTGGAAACACCATATATTTT. Residues: CASSDNAGGNTIYF.

The V and J genes are TRBV5-5 and TRBJ1-3; 8 bases line up with TRBD1. The CDR3 contains 17 residues. Germline-derived CDR1 and CDR2 are SGHKS and YYEKEE (reference sequence). V lost 4 bases and J lost 1; bases outside the gene matches: 10. The CDR3 sequence is CASSQSTGGYSGNTIYF. The CDR3, as DNA: TGTGCCAGCAGCCAATCCACAGGGGGTTATTCTGGAAACACCATATATTTT.

The rearrangement uses TRBV2 and TRBJ2-7, with a tentative D call TRBD1 (6 bases). The V end was cut by 3 bases, the J end by 3 bases, with 9 bases between. The CDR3 runs 13 residues. Germline CDR1 is SNHLY and CDR2 is FYNNEI. CDR3: CASSDRGFYEQYF. As DNA, the CDR3 is TGTGCCAGCAGTGACAGGGGTTTCTACGAGCAGTACTTC.

This clone was counted once. The chain has TRBV6-1 and TRBJ2-1; maybe TRBD2 (6 bases). Germline CDR1 and CDR2: MNHNS and SASEGT. The V end was cut by 1 base, the J end by 11 bases, with 15 bases between. This CDR3 is built from 14 residues. CDR3 DNA: TGTGCCAGCAGTGAAGTAGGAGTGGCGGGGAAGCAGTTCTTC. Protein sequence: CASSEVGVAGKQFF.

This sequence joins TRBV7-8 and TRBJ1-1, with TRBD1 matching 9 bases. This CDR3 is 15 amino acids long. Germline loops: CDR1 SGHVS, CDR2 FQNEAQ. V was clipped by 5 bases and J by 7 bases; unmatched bases: 11. Here the CDR3 reads CASSLQGTGPYEAFF. The CDR3, as DNA: TGTGCCAGCAGCCTACAGGGGACAGGGCCCTATGAAGCTTTCTTT.

V usage is TRBV7-8 and J usage is TRBJ1-1, with TRBD1 matching 12 bases. Germline-derived CDR1 and CDR2 are SGHVS and FQNEAQ. With V trimmed by 5 bases and J by 1 base, 5 bases remained unmatched. The CDR3 is 16 residues long. CDR3 amino acids: CASSRGQGAGNTEAFF. The CDR3 DNA reads TGTGCCAGCAGCCGGGGACAGGGGGCGGGGAACACTGAAGCTTTCTTT.

This clone was seen ten or more times. Different DNA sequences within this sample yield the same CDR3. V gene TRBV18 combines with J gene TRBJ1-1; D unclear. V was trimmed by 6 bases and J by 6 bases, leaving 14 bases between them. This CDR3 has 13 amino acids. The germline CDR1 and CDR2 sequences are KGHSH and LQKENI. The CDR3 coding sequence is TGTGCCAGCTCCCCGAACCCGTCGGCTGAAGCTTTCTTT. Protein sequence: CASSPNPSAEAFF.

V and J are TRBV6-4 and TRBJ2-1, with D perhaps TRBD2 (7 bases). This CDR3 has 15 amino acids. With 3 bases removed from V and 4 bases from J, the gap between germline ends came to 13 bases. The germline CDR1 and CDR2 sequences are MRHNA and SNTAGT. CDR3 loop: CASSEGGGAYNEQFF. The CDR3 DNA reads as TGTGCCAGCAGTGAAGGTGGGGGGGCTTACAATGAGCAGTTCTTC.

This clone was seen a few times. In nucleotides, the CDR3 is TGTGCCAGCAGTGACCAGGGGGCAAGCAATCAGCCCCAGCATTTT. This sequence encodes CASSDQGASNQPQHF. The J gene is TRBJ1-5, the V gene TRBV6-1; 8 nucleotides agree with TRBD1. Trimming took 3 bases from V and 1 from J; bases not matched to a gene: 2. The CDR3 spans 15 residues. Germline CDR1 is MNHNS and CDR2 is SASEGT.

The V gene is TRBV14, the J gene TRBJ2-5; D remains ambiguous. This CDR3 is built from 12 residues. Germline V CDR1 and CDR2: SGHDN, FVKESK. V lost 4 bases to trimming and J lost 9 bases, with 12 bases between them. The CDR3 protein is CASSLDDRAQYF. CDR3 sequence (DNA): TGTGCCAGCAGCCTCGACGATCGGGCCCAGTACTTC.

This sequence joins TRBV27 and TRBJ2-1; 16 bases line up with TRBD2. With V trimmed by 6 bases and J by 8 bases, 10 bases remained unmatched. CDR1 is MNHEY and CDR2 is SMNVEV in the germline V gene (reference sequence). This CDR3 has 17 amino acids. The CDR3 here is CASSAPGTSGGVHEQFF. The CDR3 nucleotides read TGTGCCAGCAGCGCACCCGGGACTAGCGGGGGGGTCCATGAGCAGTTCTTC.

This clone was seen only a few times. This chain connects TRBV5-3 to TRBJ2-3; 10 bases are shared with TRBD2. TRBV5-3 is known as an ORF, though its function is uncertain. CDR3 length: 15 residues. Trimming removed 4 bases from V and 1 base from J; junction bases left unmatched: 3. CDR3 loop: CARSITSGGTDTQYF. DNA for the CDR3: TGTGCCAGAAGCATAACTAGCGGGGGCACAGATACGCAGTATTTT.

The chain recombines TRBV4-2 with TRBJ2-2, with D possibly being TRBD1 (5 bases). V lost 0 bases and J lost 0, with 11 bases in between. CDR1 and CDR2 from the germline V gene are LGHNA and YNFKEQ. The CDR3 spans 17 residues. DNA for the CDR3: TGTGCCAGCAGCCAAGATATGGGGCCCGCGAACACCGGGGAGCTGTTTTTT. Translating it yields CASSQDMGPANTGELFF.

The CDR3 protein is CASSQGAGGGNIQYF. Here the CDR3 DNA reads TGTGCCAGCAGCCAAGGAGCAGGTGGGGGGAACATTCAGTACTTC. J is TRBJ2-4 and V is TRBV3-1 (or the pseudogene TRBV3-2); D is perhaps TRBD2 (6 bases). The V gene's germline CDR1 is LGHDT and CDR2 YNNKEL (reference sequence). The length of the CDR3 is 15 residues. Trimming stripped 1 base from V and 7 bases from J, with 14 bases between.

The V and J genes are TRBV7-2 and TRBJ2-7, with 7 bases matching TRBD1. The V segment lost 3 bases and the J segment 6 bases; nucleotides outside the gene matches: 8. Germline CDR1 is SGHTA and CDR2 is FQGNSA. The CDR3 loop spans 14 amino acids. Here the CDR3 DNA reads TGTGCCAGCAGCTTCGACAGGGTCTCTCGCGAGCAGTACTTC. Translation: CASSFDRVSREQYF.

The chain joins TRBV3-1 (or the pseudogene TRBV3-2) to TRBJ1-5; D unclear. Looked up from germline, CDR1 is LGHDT and CDR2 is YNNKEL (reference sequence). Trimming left V 0 bases short and J 3 bases short, with 3 bases between. The CDR3 length is 13 residues. The CDR3 protein is CASSQDINQPQHF. CDR3 nucleotides: TGTGCCAGCAGCCAAGATATCAATCAGCCCCAGCATTTT.

This clone was counted between two and nine times. The V and J genes are TRBV19 and TRBJ1-5; D is unresolved. V shed 5 bases and J shed 5 bases, with 16 bases lying between them. Germline-derived CDR1 and CDR2 are LNHDA and SQIVND (reference sequence). CDR3 length: 15 amino acids. As DNA, the CDR3 is TGTGCCAGTAGTCTACCGGGTAGCCTCCATCAGCCCCAGCATTTT. Amino acids: CASSLPGSLHQPQHF. Full variable domain (outside the CDR3, taken from reference TRBV19 and TRBJ1-5): DGGITQSPKYLFRKEGQNVTLSCEQNLNHDAMYWYRQDPGQGLRLIYYSQIVNDFQKGDIAEGYSVSREKKESFPLTVTSAQKNPTAFYLCASSLPGSLHQPQHFGDGTRLSIL.

This clone has a handful of counts. The V gene is TRBV5-1, the J gene TRBJ2-3, with D tentatively TRBD2 (5 bases). V shed 0 bases and J shed 5 bases, with 10 bases lying between them. The CDR3 runs to 14 residues. Germline values: CDR1 SGHRS, CDR2 YFSETQ. DNA of the CDR3: TGCGCCAGCAGCTTGGGGAGAGCGGAAGATACGCAGTATTTT. Translated: CASSLGRAEDTQYF.

This clone has only one observation. The chain employs TRBV10-3 and TRBJ1-5; no clear D gene. The CDR3 contains 14 residues. Trimming left V 0 bases short and J 4 bases short, with 7 bases between. Germline V gives CDR1 ENHRY, CDR2 SYGVKD. DNA of the CDR3: TGTGCCATCAGTGAGTCGGGAGGAAATCAGCCCCAGCATTTT. This gives the protein CAISESGGNQPQHF.

V is TRBV6-2 or TRBV6-3 and J is TRBJ2-7, with TRBD1 identical over 8 bases. The V gene's germline CDR1 is MNHEY and CDR2 SVGEGT. With V trimmed by 6 bases and J by 3 bases, 13 bases remained unmatched. This CDR3 is 16 amino acids long. CDR3 loop: CASSSDRGRDNYEQYF. The CDR3 nucleotides are TGTGCCAGCAGCTCCGACAGGGGACGAGATAACTACGAGCAGTACTTC.

This chain joins TRBV30 and TRBJ1-2; 7 bases agree with TRBD1. Germline V lookup: CDR1 GTSNPN, CDR2 SVGIG (reference sequence). The CDR3 has 14 residues. Trimming removed 2 bases from V and 5 bases from J; junction bases left unmatched: 8. The CDR3 loop is CAWSPDRVYYGYTF. CDR3 coding DNA: TGTGCCTGGAGTCCTGACAGGGTTTATTATGGCTACACCTTC.